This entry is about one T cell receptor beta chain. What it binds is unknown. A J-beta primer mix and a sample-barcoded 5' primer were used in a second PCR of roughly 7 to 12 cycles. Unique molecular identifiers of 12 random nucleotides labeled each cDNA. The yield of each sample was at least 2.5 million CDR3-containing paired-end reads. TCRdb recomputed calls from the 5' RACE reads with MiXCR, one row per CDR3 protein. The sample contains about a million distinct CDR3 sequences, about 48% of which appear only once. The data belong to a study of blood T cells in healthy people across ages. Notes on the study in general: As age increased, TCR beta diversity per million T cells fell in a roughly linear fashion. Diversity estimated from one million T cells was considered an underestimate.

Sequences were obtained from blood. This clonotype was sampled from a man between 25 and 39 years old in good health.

CDR3 sequence reads: CASSDSNIQETQYF. CDR3 nucleotides: TGTGCCAGCAGTGACTCGAACATCCAAGAGACCCAGTACTTC. The rearrangement uses TRBV6-4 and TRBJ2-5, with unresolved D. Germline V lookup: CDR1 MRHNA, CDR2 SNTAGT. The CDR3 is 14 amino acids. V shed 0 bases and J shed 1 base, with 6 bases lying between them.